This T cell receptor (beta chain) emerged from a study of blood T cell repertoires in COVID-19. Study as a whole: Acute and convalescent COVID-19 samples came from the United States, Italy and Spain. The cDNA or gDNA used as material had been derived from T cells, B-cell-depleted T cells, or PBMCs.

Germline assignment: CDR1 MDHEN and CDR2 SYDVKM. The V segment lost 6 bases and the J segment 8 bases; nucleotides outside the gene matches: 14. This CDR3 has 16 residues. Original handling: Nucleated cell counts were estimated from reference gene primer amplification. The protocol was immunoSEQ multiplex PCR, while the TCRdb copy is restricted to in-frame clones and leaves out a portion. The V and J calls and clone size come from that table; D and trimming were worked out from the DNA. The table lists about 23,000 clones, over 75% of them singletons, with roughly 22% in the top ten. The chain is built from TRBV28 and TRBJ1-4; TRBD1 agrees at 8 bases. The clonotype comes from a man in his 70s in a cohort sampled during active COVID-19. Sequencing used peripheral blood. CDR3 in amino acids: CASRRTGLHLLEKLFF. The DNA for the CDR3 is TGTGCCAGCAGAAGGACAGGGCTACATCTCTTAGAAAAACTGTTTTTT.